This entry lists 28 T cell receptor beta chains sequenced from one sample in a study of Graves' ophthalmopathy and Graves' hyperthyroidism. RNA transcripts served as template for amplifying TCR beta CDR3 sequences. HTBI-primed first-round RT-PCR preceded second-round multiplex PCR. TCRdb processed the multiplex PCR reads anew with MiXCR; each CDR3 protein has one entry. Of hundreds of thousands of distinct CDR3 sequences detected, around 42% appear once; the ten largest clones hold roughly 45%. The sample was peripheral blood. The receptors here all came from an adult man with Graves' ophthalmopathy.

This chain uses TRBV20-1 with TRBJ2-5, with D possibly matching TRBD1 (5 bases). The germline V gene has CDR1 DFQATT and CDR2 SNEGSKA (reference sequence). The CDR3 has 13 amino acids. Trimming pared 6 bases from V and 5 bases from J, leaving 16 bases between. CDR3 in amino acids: CSAPVQGRETQYF. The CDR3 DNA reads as TGCAGTGCCCCGGTCCAGGGAAGGGAGACCCAGTACTTC.

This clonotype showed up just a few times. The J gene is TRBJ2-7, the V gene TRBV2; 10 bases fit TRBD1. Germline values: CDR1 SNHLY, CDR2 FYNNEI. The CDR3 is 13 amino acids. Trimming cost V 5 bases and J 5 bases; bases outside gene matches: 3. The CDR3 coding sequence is TGTGCCAGCAGTATTGGACAGGGGGACGAGCAGTACTTC. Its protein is CASSIGQGDEQYF. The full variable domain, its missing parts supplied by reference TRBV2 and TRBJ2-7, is EPEVTQTPSHQVTQMGQEVILRCVPISNHLYFYWYRQILGQKVEFLVSFYNNEISEKSEIFDDQFSVERPDGSNFTLKIRSTKLEDSAMYFCASSIGQGDEQYFGPGTRLTVT.

As DNA, the CDR3 is TGTGCCATCAGCGGAGACAAGGGCCACACTGAAGCTTTCTTT. Translation: CAISGDKGHTEAFF. The chain has TRBV10-3 and TRBJ1-1; no clear D gene. V was cut by 6 bases and J by 3 bases, with 14 bases left in between. The CDR3 loop spans 14 amino acids. The germline CDR1 and CDR2 sequences are ENHRY and SYGVKD.

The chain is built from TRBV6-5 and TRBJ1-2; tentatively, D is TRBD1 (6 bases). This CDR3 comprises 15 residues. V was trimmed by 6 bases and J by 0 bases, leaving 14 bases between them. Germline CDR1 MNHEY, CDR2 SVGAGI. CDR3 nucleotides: TGTGCCAGCAGCCCATTTGGGGGCACTAACTATGGCTACACCTTC. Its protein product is CASSPFGGTNYGYTF.

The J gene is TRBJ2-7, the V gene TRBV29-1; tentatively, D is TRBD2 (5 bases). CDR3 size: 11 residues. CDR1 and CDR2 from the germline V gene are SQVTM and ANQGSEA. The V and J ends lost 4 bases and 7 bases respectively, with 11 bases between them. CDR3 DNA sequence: TGCAGCGTTGGGCTCCGGGATGAGCAGTACTTC. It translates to CSVGLRDEQYF.

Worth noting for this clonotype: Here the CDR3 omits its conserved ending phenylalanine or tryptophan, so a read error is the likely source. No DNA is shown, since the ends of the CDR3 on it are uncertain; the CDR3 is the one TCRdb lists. The CDR3 region is CAIDRVKILLRNRR. The rearrangement links TRBV10-3 to TRBJ2-7; the D segment call TRBD1 is taken from the table without a DNA check. The CDR3 adds up to 14 amino acids, both ends counted. The V gene's germline CDR1 is ENHRY and CDR2 SYGVKD.

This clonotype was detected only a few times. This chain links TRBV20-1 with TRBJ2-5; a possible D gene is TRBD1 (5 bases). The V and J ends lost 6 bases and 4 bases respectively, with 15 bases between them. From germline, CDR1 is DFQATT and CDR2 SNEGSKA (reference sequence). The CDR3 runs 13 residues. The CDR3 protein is CSAPLNQGETQYF. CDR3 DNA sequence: TGCAGTGCCCCTCTTAACCAGGGAGAGACCCAGTACTTC.

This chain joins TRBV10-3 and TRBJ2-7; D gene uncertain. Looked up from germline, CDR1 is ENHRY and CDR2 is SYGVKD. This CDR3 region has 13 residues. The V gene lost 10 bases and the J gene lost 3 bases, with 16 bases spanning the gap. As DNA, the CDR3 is TGTGCCAGCAGCAAGGCCCCGAACTACGAGCAGTACTTC. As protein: CASSKAPNYEQYF.

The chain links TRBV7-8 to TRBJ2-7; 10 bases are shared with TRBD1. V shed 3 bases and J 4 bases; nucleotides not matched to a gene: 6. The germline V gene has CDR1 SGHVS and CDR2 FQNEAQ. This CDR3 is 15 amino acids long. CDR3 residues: CASSLTGGFGYEQYF. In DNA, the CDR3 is TGTGCCAGCAGCTTGACAGGGGGCTTCGGATACGAGCAGTACTTC.

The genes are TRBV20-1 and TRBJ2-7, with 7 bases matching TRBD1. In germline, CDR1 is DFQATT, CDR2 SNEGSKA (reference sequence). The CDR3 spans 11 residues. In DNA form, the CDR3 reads TGCAGCGACAGGGTTGCCTACGAGCAGTACTTC. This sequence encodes CSDRVAYEQYF.

The CDR3 spells CASSNKKPKGYRVIGGYTF. As DNA, the CDR3 is TGTGCCAGCAGCAATAAGAAACCCAAGGGGTACAGGGTAATCGGTGGCTACACCTTC. V is TRBV7-2 and J is TRBJ1-2; possibly TRBD1 for D (6 bases). Germline V gene data show CDR1 as SGHTA and CDR2 as FQGNSA. The CDR3 is 19 residues long. Deletions cut 5 bases from V and 7 bases from J, with 32 bases between.

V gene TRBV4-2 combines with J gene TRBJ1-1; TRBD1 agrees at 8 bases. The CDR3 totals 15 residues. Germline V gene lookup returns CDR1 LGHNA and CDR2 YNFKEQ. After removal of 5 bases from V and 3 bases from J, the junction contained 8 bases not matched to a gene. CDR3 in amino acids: CASSEPGQAYTEAFF. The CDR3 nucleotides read TGTGCCAGCAGCGAACCGGGACAGGCCTACACTGAAGCTTTCTTT.

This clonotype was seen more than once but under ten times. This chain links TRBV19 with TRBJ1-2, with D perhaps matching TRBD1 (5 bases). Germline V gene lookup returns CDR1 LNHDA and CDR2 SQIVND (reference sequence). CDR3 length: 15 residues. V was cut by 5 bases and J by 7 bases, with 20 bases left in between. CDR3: CASSSFGDGLLGYTF. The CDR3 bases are TGTGCCAGTAGTTCCTTTGGGGACGGCTTACTTGGCTACACCTTC.

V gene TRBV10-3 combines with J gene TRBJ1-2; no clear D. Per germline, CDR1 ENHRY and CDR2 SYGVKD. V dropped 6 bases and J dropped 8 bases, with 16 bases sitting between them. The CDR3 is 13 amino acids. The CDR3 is CAIRKNREGGYTF. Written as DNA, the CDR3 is TGTGCCATCAGAAAGAATAGGGAAGGGGGCTACACCTTC.

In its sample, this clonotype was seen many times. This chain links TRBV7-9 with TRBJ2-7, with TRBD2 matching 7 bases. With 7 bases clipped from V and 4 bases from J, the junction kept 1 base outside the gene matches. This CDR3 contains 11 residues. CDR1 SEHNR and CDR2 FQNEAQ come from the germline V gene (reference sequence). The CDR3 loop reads CASTGGYEQYF. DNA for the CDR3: TGTGCCAGCACGGGGGGTTACGAGCAGTACTTC.

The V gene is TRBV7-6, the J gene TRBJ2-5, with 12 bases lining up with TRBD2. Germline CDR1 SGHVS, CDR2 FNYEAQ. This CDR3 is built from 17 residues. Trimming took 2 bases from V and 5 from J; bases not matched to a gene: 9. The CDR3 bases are TGTGCCAGCAGCTTACTAGCTAGCGGGGGGGCCGTGGAGACCCAGTACTTC. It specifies CASSLLASGGAVETQYF.

The CDR3: CASSDYSGNTIYF. The DNA of the CDR3 is TGTGCCAGCAGCGACTACTCTGGAAACACCATATATTTT. The chain links TRBV11-1 to TRBJ1-3, with D uncertain. This CDR3 has 13 amino acids. Trimming took 5 bases from V and 0 from J, leaving 5 bases between them. Germline V gene data show CDR1 as SGHAT and CDR2 as FQDESV (reference sequence).

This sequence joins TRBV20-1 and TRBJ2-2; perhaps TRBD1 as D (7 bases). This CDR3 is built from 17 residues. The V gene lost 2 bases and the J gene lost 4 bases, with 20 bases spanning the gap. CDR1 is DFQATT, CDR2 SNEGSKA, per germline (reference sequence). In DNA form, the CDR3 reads TGCAGTGCTAGACAGGGGGGCATAACCTTCTTCACCGGGGAGCTGTTTTTT. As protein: CSARQGGITFFTGELFF.

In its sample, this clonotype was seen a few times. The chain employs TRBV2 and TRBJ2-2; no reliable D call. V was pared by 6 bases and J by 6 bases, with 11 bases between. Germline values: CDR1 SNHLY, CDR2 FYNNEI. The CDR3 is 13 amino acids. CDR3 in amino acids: CASSSKAAGELFF. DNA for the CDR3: TGTGCCAGCAGCTCGAAGGCGGCCGGGGAGCTGTTTTTT.

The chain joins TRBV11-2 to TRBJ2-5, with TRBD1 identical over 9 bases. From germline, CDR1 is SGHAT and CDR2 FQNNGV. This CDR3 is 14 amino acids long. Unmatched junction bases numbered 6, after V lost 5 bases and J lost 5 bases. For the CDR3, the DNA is TGTGCCAGCAGCGAACGGACAGGGGTTGAGACCCAGTACTTC. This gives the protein CASSERTGVETQYF.

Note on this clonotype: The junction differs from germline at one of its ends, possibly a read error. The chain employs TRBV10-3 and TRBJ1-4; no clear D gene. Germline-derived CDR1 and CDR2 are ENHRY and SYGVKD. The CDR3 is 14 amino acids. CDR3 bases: TGTGCCAGCAGTGACCCCGGGAGACATGAAAAACTGTTTTTT. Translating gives CASSDPGRHEKLFF.

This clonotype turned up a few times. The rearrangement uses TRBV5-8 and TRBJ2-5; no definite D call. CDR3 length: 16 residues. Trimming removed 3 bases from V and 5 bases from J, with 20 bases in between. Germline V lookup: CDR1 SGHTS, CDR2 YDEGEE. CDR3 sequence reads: CASSSGDTSIEETQYF. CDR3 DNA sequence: TGTGCCAGCAGCTCCGGTGACACGAGTATCGAGGAGACCCAGTACTTC.

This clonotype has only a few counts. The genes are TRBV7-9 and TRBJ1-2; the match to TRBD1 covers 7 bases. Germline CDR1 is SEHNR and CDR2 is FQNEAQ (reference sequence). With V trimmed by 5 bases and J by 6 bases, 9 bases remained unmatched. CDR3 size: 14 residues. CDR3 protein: CASSAQGVVHGYTF. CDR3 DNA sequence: TGTGCCAGCAGCGCCCAGGGGGTAGTCCATGGCTACACCTTC.

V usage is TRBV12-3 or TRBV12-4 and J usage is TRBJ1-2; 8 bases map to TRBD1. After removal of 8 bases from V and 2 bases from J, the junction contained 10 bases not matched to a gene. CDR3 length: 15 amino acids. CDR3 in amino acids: CASAPGQGSNYGYTF. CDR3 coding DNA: TGTGCCAGCGCACCCGGACAGGGCTCGAACTATGGCTACACCTTC.

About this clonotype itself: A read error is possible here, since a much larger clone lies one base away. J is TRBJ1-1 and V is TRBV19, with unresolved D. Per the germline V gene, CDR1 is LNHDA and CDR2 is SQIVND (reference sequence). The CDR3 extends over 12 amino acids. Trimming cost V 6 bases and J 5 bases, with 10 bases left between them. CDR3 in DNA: TGTGCCAGTAGCACCCCCGGAACTGAAGCTTTCTTT. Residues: CASSTPGTEAFF.

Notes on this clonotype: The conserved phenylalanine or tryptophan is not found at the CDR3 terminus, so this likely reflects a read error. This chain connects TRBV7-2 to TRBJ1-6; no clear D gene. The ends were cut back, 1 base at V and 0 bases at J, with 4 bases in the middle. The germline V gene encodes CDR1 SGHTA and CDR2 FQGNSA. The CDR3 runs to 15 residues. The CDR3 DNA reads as TGTGCCAGCAGCTTAGAAAGCTCCTATAATTCACCCCTCCACTAT. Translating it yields CASSLESSYNSPLHY.

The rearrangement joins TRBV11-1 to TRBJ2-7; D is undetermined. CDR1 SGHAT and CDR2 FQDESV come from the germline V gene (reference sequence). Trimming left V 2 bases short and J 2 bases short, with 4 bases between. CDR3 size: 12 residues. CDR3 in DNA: TGTGCCAGCAGCTTATACGCCTACGAGCAGTACTTC. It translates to CASSLYAYEQYF.

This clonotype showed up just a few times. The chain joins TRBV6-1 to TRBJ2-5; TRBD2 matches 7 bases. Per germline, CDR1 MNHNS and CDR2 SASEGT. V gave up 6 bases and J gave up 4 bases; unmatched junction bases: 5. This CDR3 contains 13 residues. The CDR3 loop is CASSTSVGETQYF. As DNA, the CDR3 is TGTGCCAGCAGCACTAGCGTTGGAGAGACCCAGTACTTC.